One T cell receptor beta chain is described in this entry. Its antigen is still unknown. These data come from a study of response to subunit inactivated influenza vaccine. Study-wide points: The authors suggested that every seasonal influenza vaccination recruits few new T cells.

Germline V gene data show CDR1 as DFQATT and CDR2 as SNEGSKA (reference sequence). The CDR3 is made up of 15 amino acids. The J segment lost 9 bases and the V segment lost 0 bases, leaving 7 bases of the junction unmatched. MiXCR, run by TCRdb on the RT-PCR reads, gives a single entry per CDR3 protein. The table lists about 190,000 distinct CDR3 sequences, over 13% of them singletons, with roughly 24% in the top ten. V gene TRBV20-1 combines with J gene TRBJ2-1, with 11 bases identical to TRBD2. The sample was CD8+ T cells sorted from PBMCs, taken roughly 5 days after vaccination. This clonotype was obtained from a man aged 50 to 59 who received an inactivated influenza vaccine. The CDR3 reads CSARELAGVHVEQFF. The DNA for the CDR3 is TGCAGTGCTAGAGAACTAGCGGGAGTACACGTTGAGCAGTTCTTC.